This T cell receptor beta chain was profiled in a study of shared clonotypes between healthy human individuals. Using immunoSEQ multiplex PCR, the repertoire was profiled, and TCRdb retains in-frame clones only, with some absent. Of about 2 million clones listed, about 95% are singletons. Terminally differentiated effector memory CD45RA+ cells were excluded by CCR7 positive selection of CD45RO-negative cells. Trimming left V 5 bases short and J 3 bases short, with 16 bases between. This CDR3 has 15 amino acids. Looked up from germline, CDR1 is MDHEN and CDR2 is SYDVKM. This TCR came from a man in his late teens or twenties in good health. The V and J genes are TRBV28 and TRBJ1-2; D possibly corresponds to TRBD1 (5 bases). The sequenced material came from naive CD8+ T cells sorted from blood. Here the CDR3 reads CASSLSGGDYYGYTF. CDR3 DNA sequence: TGTGCCAGCAGTCTTTCCGGGGGGGACTACTATGGCTACACCTTC.